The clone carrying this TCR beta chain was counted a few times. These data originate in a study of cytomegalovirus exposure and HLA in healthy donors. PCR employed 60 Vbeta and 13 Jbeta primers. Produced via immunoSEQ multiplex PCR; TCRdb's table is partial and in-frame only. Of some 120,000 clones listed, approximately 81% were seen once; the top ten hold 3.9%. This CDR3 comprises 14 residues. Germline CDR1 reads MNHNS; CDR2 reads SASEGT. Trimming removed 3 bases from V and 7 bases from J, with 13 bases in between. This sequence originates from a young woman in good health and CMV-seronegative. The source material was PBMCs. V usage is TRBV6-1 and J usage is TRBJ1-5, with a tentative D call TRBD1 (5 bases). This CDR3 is CASSDQGGGQPQHF. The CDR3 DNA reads TGTGCCAGCAGTGACCAGGGAGGCGGACAGCCCCAGCATTTT.